Here is one T cell receptor beta chain with its context. Some clones are missing from TCRdb's copy, which holds only in-frame ones; the method was immunoSEQ multiplex PCR. Of roughly 40,000 clones in the sample, more than 85% were seen once. The data derive from a study of T cell changes during pregnancy in multiple sclerosis. With 3 bases clipped from V and 2 bases from J, the junction kept 5 bases outside the gene matches. The germline CDR1 and CDR2 sequences are LNHDA and SQIVND (reference sequence). The CDR3 covers 16 residues. The sequence was obtained from a female donor in good health, enrolled as a control in a pregnancy study. The chain joins TRBV19 to TRBJ2-5, with 11 bases aligning to TRBD2. The input for sequencing was CD4+ T cells from peripheral blood mononuclear cells, taken in the second trimester of pregnancy. The CDR3 loop is CASSIWGLAAQETQYF. The CDR3 DNA follows: TGTGCCAGTAGTATCTGGGGACTAGCGGCTCAAGAGACCCAGTACTTC.